The T cell receptor (beta chain) under discussion was sequenced for a study of cytomegalovirus exposure and HLA in healthy donors. The PCR contained 60 Vbeta and 13 Jbeta primers. Measured with immunoSEQ multiplex PCR; TCRdb has only the in-frame clones, and not every one. The table shows 45,000 to 60,000 clones, with 65% to 80% occurring only once. The sample holds one count of this clone. V lost 3 bases, J lost 4 bases, and 8 bases stayed unmatched. The germline V gene encodes CDR1 SEHNR and CDR2 FQNEAQ (reference sequence). The CDR3 runs to 16 residues. The genes are TRBV7-9 and TRBJ1-1; 10 bases agree with TRBD1. The specimen was PBMCs. The sequence was obtained from a woman in her fifties or sixties in good health and CMV-seronegative. The CDR3 is CASSFPTGGAGTEAFF. DNA for the CDR3: TGTGCCAGCAGCTTCCCGACAGGGGGCGCGGGCACTGAAGCTTTCTTT.